The T cell receptor (beta chain) under discussion was sequenced for a study of Tregs in tolerant kidney transplant recipients. Method: immunoSEQ multiplex PCR; TCRdb's copy keeps in-frame clones and lacks some. The sample carries 110,000 or so clones, around 87% recorded once. The CDR3 is 14 residues long. Trimming took 4 bases from V and 1 from J; bases not matched to a gene: 3. Germline lookup yields CDR1 SQVTM and CDR2 ANQGSEA. The input for sequencing was CD4+ T cells from blood, taken before the transplant. The chain is built from TRBV29-1 and TRBJ1-2; 10 bases match TRBD1. The receptor's source is a human donor who received a combined kidney and bone marrow transplant. The CDR3 sequence is CSVARDRGNYGYTF. The CDR3 coding sequence is TGCAGCGTTGCCAGGGACAGGGGTAACTATGGCTACACCTTC.